This T cell receptor beta chain was captured by sequencing in a study of T-cell reconstitution after alpha-beta-depleted transplantation in children. The library targeted TCRbeta and was prepared with unique molecular identifiers. One entry per CDR3 protein, called by TCRdb with MiXCR from the PCR reads. The table has around 600,000 distinct CDR3 sequences, around 16% seen once. Trimming took 0 bases from V and 5 from J, leaving 5 bases between them. The CDR3 loop spans 12 amino acids. Germline assignment: CDR1 SGDLS and CDR2 YYNGEE. The V and J genes are TRBV9 and TRBJ1-1; D is uncertain. The sequence was obtained from a human donor who donated a stem cell graft to a child with acute myeloid leukemia. The starting material was PBMCs from the stem cell graft donor, obtained from the stem cell graft. In nucleotides, the CDR3 is TGTGCCAGCAGCGTAGACGGAACTGAAGCTTTCTTT. Its protein is CASSVDGTEAFF.